The entry that follows covers one TCR beta chain sequence. Its antigen is unidentified. Germline loops: CDR1 ENHRY, CDR2 SYGVKD. There are 14 residues in the CDR3. Trimming pared 6 bases from V and 6 bases from J, leaving 14 bases between. This entry is derived from a study of PD-1 blockade in classical Hodgkin lymphoma. Study-wide findings and caveats: The baseline diversity of complete responders showed similarity to that of newly diagnosed patients. TCR diversity in CD4+, not CD8+, cells rose significantly by C4D1.

This table comes from immunoSEQ multiplex PCR, and its TCRdb copy is limited to in-frame clones, with some not included. Of some 13,000 clones in the sample, approximately 86% are singletons; the top ten hold under 45%. With no exception, relapse followed autologous stem cell transplantation in all patients, and brentuximab vedotin exposure varied. The patients, who had relapsed/refractory classical Hodgkin lymphoma, achieved best responses of complete response, partial response or progressive disease. This sequence joins TRBV10-3 and TRBJ2-2, with D perhaps assigned TRBD1 or TRBD2 (5 bases each). The source was peripheral blood mononuclear cells (PBMCs), collected at baseline. This TCR derives from a human donor with classical Hodgkin lymphoma. The CDR3 loop reads CAISREPRAGELFF. In nucleotides, the CDR3 is TGTGCCATCAGCAGGGAGCCCCGGGCCGGGGAGCTGTTTTTT.